The rows below give T cell receptor beta chains drawn from one sample of a study of T cell responses to AZD1222 COVID-19 vaccine. The protocol was immunoSEQ multiplex PCR, while the TCRdb copy is restricted to in-frame clones and leaves out a portion. The repertoire has about 140,000 clones, roughly nine tenths of them found once; the top ten carry 1.6%. This sample comprised peripheral blood, obtained on day 0 of AZD1222 vaccination. Source of these receptors: an adult in good health. CDR3s include the opening cysteine and the closing phenylalanine or tryptophan. A D gene is named only where the DNA matches it firmly. Where a row states a size, it is once, few, many or the class of an expanded clone; other rows omit it.

TRBJ2-6 - - TRBV18 TGTGCCAGCTCACCCATAGGACAGATCTCTGGGGCCAACGTCCTGACTTTC CASSPIGQISGANVLTF
TRBJ2-2 - - TRBV4-1 TGCGCCAGCAGCCAAACTGGGGGAACCGGGGAGCTGTTTTTT CASSQTGGTGELFF
TRBJ1-2 - - TRBV27 TGTGCCAGCGGACCCATCCCAATGACACCCCAGGCGGGCTACACCTTC CASGPIPMTPQAGYTF
TRBJ1-1 - TRBD1 TRBV18 TGTGCCAGCTCACCACGAATACTTTCCGTGACAGGGGAAAACACTGAAGCTTTCTTT CASSPRILSVTGENTEAFF
TRBJ1-4 - - TRBV12-3/TRBV12-4 TGTGCCAGCAGTTTCAGATCGGAAAAACTGTTTTTT CASSFRSEKLFF
TRBJ2-2 - - TRBV7-9 TGTGCCAGCAGCCGAGGAGGGGGCGGGGAGCTGTTTTTT CASSRGGGGELFF
TRBJ1-2 few - TRBV15 TGTGCCACCAGCAGAGATCTCGGGGGCAGGGAAGGAGGCTACACCTTC CATSRDLGGREGGYTF
TRBJ2-2 - TRBD2 TRBV7-2 TGTGCCAGCAGCCGGGGATCTAGCGGGACGAGGACCGGGGAGCTGTTTTTT CASSRGSSGTRTGELFF
TRBJ1-4 - TRBD1 TRBV5-1 TGCGCCAGCACCCCAGTTGCGACAGGGCCTGCAACTAATGAAAAACTGTTTTTT CASTPVATGPATNEKLFF
TRBJ1-2 - - TRBV6-5 TGTGCCAGCAGTGACTCTGGGGATGGTAACTATGGCTACACCTTC CASSDSGDGNYGYTF
TRBJ1-4 - - TRBV5-1 TGCGCCAGCAGCTTGGCTGGGACGTCCGAAAAACTGTTTTTT CASSLAGTSEKLFF
TRBJ1-2 - - TRBV5-6 TGTGCCAGCAGCTTGAGAAATGTCTATGGCTACACCTTC CASSLRNVYGYTF
TRBJ1-4 once - TRBV23-1 TGCGCCAGCAGTCAGAAAGTAGGGGGTAAGAAAGCTAATGAAAAACTGTTTTTT CASSQKVGGKKANEKLFF
TRBJ2-7 - - TRBV6-2/TRBV6-3 TGTGCCAGCAGTTACATCCGCGAGCAGTACTTC CASSYIREQYF
TRBJ1-2 - TRBD1 TRBV28 TGTGCCAGCATCACCCAGGGGGCTGAATGGGGCTACACCTTC CASITQGAEWGYTF
TRBJ1-6 - - TRBV19 TGTGCCAGTAGGGGCCCCAAGGGTCAAATCCTCCACTTT CASRGPKGQILHF
TRBJ1-3 - TRBD1 TRBV7-9 TGTGCCAGCAGCATAGGGACCCGACAGGGAGGAAACACCATATATTTT CASSIGTRQGGNTIYF
TRBJ1-4 - - TRBV2 TGTGCCAGCACCACCCGCGACTTGAGGGAAAAACTGTTTTTT CASTTRDLREKLFF
TRBJ1-1 - TRBD1 TRBV6-5 TGTGCCAGCAGGGTAGTGGGACAGACCACTGAAGCTTTCTTT CASRVVGQTTEAFF
TRBJ2-7 once TRBD1 TRBV6-5 TGTGCTATCCACCGGACAGGGGTGGATTCCGAGCAGTACTTC CAIHRTGVDSEQYF
TRBJ2-5 - - TRBV27 TGTGCCAGCAGTTTATCCTATTGGGAGACCCAGTACTTC CASSLSYWETQYF
TRBJ1-4 - - TRBV5-5 TGTGCCAGCAGACAACAGCTCCTGGGAACTAATGAAAAACTGTTTTTT CASRQQLLGTNEKLFF
TRBJ1-2 once - TRBV7-2 TGTGCCAGCAGCATTTCCCCGAAGTTTCGCCCGGGGCACTATGGCTACACCTTC CASSISPKFRPGHYGYTF
TRBJ1-4 - - TRBV2 TGTGCCAGCAGTGAACTGCGGGTTAATGAAAAACTGTTTTTT CASSELRVNEKLFF
TRBJ1-6 - - TRBV5-4 TGTGCCAGCAGCGTCACAGGGTGGAATTCACCCCTCCACTTT CASSVTGWNSPLHF
TRBJ1-4 - - TRBV7-2 TGTGCCAGCAGCTTCACCGGGACGGTTAATGAAAAACTGTTTTTT CASSFTGTVNEKLFF
TRBJ1-6 - TRBD1 TRBV6-5 TGTGCCAGCAGAACGGGACAGGGAGGCAATTCACCCCTCCACTTT CASRTGQGGNSPLHF
TRBJ2-3 - TRBD2 TRBV7-3 TGTGCCAGCAGCTCCCGGACTAGCGGGAGTCATTTTGGCACAGATACGCAGTATTTT CASSSRTSGSHFGTDTQYF
TRBJ1-2 - - TRBV2 TGTGCCACCTCGCCCGGGGACTATGGCTACACCTTC CATSPGDYGYTF
TRBJ1-1 - TRBD1 TRBV28 TGTGCCAGCAGAACCTTTGGACAGGGGGCCGCTGAAGCTTTCTTT CASRTFGQGAAEAFF
TRBJ1-4 - - TRBV11-1 TGTGCCAGCAGCTTGGGACTCGTGGGTGAAAAACTGTTTTTT CASSLGLVGEKLFF
TRBJ1-2 few - TRBV5-4 TGTGCCAGCAGCCCCAGGGGAGGGGGGAGAGACTATGGCTACACCTTC CASSPRGGGRDYGYTF
TRBJ1-2 - TRBD1 TRBV5-1 TGCGCCAGCAGCTTCTTGGAAAAGGACAGGGGTAAAGGTAACTATGGCTACACCTTC CASSFLEKDRGKGNYGYTF
TRBJ1-1 - - TRBV12-3/TRBV12-4 TGTGCCAGCAGTCAGAACACTGAAGCTTTCTTT CASSQNTEAFF
TRBJ2-5 - - TRBV11-2 TGTGCCAGCAGCCACACGACAGGAGTCAGGGAGACCCAGTACTTC CASSHTTGVRETQYF
TRBJ2-5 - TRBD2 TRBV6-5 TGTGCCAGCAGTCTAGCGGGGGGGAAAGAGACCCAGTACTTC CASSLAGGKETQYF
TRBJ2-1 - - TRBV7-3 TGTGCCAGCAGCTTAGATTCGGGCTCAAGCAATGAGCAGTTCTTC CASSLDSGSSNEQFF
TRBJ2-1 - - TRBV27 TGTGCCAGCAGTTTATGGGGCGTCGGCAATGAGCAGTTCTTC CASSLWGVGNEQFF
TRBJ2-3 - - TRBV10-1 TGCGCCAGCAGTAGGGGACAAAGCACAGATACGCAGTATTTT CASSRGQSTDTQYF
TRBJ2-1 - TRBD2 TRBV7-9 TGTGCCAGCAGCTTAGGACTAGCGGGATACAATGAGCAGTTCTTC CASSLGLAGYNEQFF
TRBJ1-4 - - TRBV10-2 TGCGCCAGCAGTGAGGGGGTCCCGGATAATGAAAAACTGTTTTTT CASSEGVPDNEKLFF
TRBJ1-1 - - TRBV5-4 TGTGCCAGCAGCGGGGGGCCGGGTACTGAAGCTTTCTTT CASSGGPGTEAFF
TRBJ1-5 few TRBD1 TRBV19 TGTGCCAGTAGTATAGCGGTCAGACAGGGAAGCCAGCCCCAGCATTTT CASSIAVRQGSQPQHF
TRBJ2-1 - TRBD2 TRBV7-9 TGTGCCAGCAGCCTGCGGGGACTAGCGGGAGGGGGATACAATGAGCAGTTCTTC CASSLRGLAGGGYNEQFF
TRBJ1-1 - - TRBV6-5 TGTGCCAGCAGTACGGGACTGGGGGACACTGAAGCTTTCTTT CASSTGLGDTEAFF
TRBJ1-5 - - TRBV19 TGTGCCAGTACCTCTAGGGCGGAGGGTTTACGAGATCAGCCCCAGCATTTT CASTSRAEGLRDQPQHF
TRBJ2-2 - TRBD2 TRBV11-2 TGTGCCAGCAGCCCTATAAGCGGGAGGGGCACCGGGGAGCTGTTTTTT CASSPISGRGTGELFF
TRBJ1-3 once - TRBV5-5 TGTGCCAGCAGCTTTCGGCAGGGAGGAAACACCATATATTTT CASSFRQGGNTIYF
TRBJ2-2 - - TRBV30 TGTGCCTGGAGTGTAACTACTACCGGGGAGCTGTTTTTT CAWSVTTTGELFF
TRBJ2-7 - TRBD2 TRBV3-1/TRBV3-2 TGTGCCAGCAGCCGGGGGACTAGCGGGAGCGGCGAGCAGTACTTC CASSRGTSGSGEQYF
TRBJ1-2 once - TRBV3-1/TRBV3-2 TGTGCCAGCAGCCGAAGGGGGGCGCCGAACTATGGCTACACCTTC CASSRRGAPNYGYTF
TRBJ2-3 - TRBD2 TRBV6-5 TGTGCCAGCAGTTTCGTCGGGGGGATCACAGATACGCAGTATTTT CASSFVGGITDTQYF
TRBJ1-5 once - TRBV5-5 TGTGCCAGCAGCCTACTCAATCAGCCCCAGCATTTT CASSLLNQPQHF
TRBJ2-1 - TRBD2 TRBV9 TGTGCCAGCAGCACCCTCGGCGGGGGGTTCCATGAGCAGTTCTTC CASSTLGGGFHEQFF
TRBJ1-2 - - TRBV5-4 TGTGCCAGCAGCTCGCCAAACTATGGCTACACCTTC CASSSPNYGYTF
TRBJ1-6 - - TRBV5-5 TGTGCCAGCAAGGGGGAGGTCGGGATCGGAGCCCTCCACTTT CASKGEVGIGALHF
TRBJ2-7 - - TRBV18 TGTGCCAGCTCCCCTATACAGGCGGGCGAGCAGTACTTC CASSPIQAGEQYF
TRBJ2-4 - - TRBV7-2 TGTGCCAGCAGCTTTGAGCTAGCCAAAAACATTCAGTACTTC CASSFELAKNIQYF